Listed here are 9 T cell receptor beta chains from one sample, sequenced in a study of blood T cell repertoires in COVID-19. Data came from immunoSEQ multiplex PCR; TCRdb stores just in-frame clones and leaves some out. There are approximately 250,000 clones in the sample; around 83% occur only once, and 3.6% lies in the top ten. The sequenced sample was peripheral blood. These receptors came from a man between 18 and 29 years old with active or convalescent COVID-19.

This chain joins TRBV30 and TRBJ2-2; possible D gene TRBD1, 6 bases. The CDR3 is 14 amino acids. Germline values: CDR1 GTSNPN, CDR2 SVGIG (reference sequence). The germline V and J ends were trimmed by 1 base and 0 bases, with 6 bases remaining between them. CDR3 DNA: TGTGCCTGGAGTGGACAGGCGAACACCGGGGAGCTGTTTTTT. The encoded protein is CAWSGQANTGELFF. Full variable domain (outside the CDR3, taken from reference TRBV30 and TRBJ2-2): SQTIHQWPATLVQPVGSPLSLECTVEGTSNPNLYWYRQAAGRGLQLLFYSVGIGQISSEVPQNLSASRPQDRQFILSSKKLLLSDSGFYLCAWSGQANTGELFFGEGSRLTVL.

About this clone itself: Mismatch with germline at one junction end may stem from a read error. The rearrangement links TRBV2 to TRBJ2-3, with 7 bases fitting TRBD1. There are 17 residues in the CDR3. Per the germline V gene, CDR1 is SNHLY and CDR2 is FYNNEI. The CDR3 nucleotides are TGTGCCAGCAGAGAAGACCGGACAGGAGGAAGCACAGATACGCAGTATTTT. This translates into CASREDRTGGSTDTQYF.

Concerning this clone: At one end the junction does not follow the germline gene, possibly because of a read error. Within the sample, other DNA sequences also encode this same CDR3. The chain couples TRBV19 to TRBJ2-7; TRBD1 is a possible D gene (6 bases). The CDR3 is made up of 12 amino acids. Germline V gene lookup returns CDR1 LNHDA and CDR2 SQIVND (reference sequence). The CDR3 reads CASSTGPYEQYF. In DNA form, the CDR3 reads TGTGCCAGTAGCACAGGGCCCTACGAGCAATACTTC.

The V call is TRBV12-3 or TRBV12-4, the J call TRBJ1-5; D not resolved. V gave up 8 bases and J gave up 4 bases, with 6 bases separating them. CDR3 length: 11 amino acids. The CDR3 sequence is CASGGNQPQHF. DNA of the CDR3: TGTGCCAGCGGCGGGAATCAGCCCCAGCATTTT.

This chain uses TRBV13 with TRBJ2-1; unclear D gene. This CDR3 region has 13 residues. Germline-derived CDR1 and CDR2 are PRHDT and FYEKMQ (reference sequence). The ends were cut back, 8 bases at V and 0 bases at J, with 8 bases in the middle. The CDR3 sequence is CASEARSYNEQFF. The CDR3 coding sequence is TGTGCCAGCGAAGCCCGCTCCTACAATGAGCAGTTCTTC.

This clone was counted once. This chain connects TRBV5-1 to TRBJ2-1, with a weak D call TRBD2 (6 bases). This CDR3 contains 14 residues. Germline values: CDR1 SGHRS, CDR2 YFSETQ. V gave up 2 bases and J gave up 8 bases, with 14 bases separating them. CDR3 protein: CASSLKQEGHEQFF. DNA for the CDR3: TGCGCCAGCAGCTTAAAACAGGAGGGTCATGAGCAGTTCTTC. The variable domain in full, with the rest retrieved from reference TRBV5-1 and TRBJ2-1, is KAGVTQTPRYLIKTRGQQVTLSCSPISGHRSVSWYQQTPGQGLQFLFEYFSETQRNKGNFPGRFSGRQFSNSRSEMNVSTLELGDSALYLCASSLKQEGHEQFFGPGTRLTVL.

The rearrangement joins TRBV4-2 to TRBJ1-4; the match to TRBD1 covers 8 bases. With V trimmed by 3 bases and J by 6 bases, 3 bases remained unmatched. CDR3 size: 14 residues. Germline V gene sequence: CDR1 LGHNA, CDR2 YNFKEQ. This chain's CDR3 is CASSHLDRDEKLFF. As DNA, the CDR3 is TGTGCCAGCAGCCATTTGGACAGGGATGAAAAACTGTTTTTT.

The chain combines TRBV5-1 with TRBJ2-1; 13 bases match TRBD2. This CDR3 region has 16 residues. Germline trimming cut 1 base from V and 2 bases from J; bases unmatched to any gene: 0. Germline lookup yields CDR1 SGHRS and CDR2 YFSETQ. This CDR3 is CASSLTSGGAYNEQFF. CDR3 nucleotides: TGCGCCAGCAGCTTGACTAGCGGGGGGGCCTACAATGAGCAGTTCTTC. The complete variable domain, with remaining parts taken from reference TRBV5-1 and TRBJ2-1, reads KAGVTQTPRYLIKTRGQQVTLSCSPISGHRSVSWYQQTPGQGLQFLFEYFSETQRNKGNFPGRFSGRQFSNSRSEMNVSTLELGDSALYLCASSLTSGGAYNEQFFGPGTRLTVL.

The CDR3 sequence: CASSGTGRTGELFF. The CDR3 DNA is TGTGCCAGCTCCGGGACAGGAAGAACCGGGGAGCTGTTTTTT. The V and J genes are TRBV2 and TRBJ2-2; the match to TRBD1 covers 8 bases. The CDR3 runs 14 residues. Germline V gene sequence: CDR1 SNHLY, CDR2 FYNNEI. J lost 5 bases, V lost 8 bases, and 7 bases had no gene match.